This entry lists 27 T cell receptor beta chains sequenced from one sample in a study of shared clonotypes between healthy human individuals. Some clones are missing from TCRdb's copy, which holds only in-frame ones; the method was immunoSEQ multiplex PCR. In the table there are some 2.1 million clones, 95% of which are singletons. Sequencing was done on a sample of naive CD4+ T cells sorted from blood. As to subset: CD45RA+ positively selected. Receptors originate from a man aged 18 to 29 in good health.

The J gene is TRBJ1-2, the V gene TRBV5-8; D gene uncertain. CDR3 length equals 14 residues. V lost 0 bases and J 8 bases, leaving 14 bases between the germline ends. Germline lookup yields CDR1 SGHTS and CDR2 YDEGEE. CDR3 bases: TGTGCCAGCAGCTTGGTAGTTGGATCGGGCGGCTACACCTTC. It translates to CASSLVVGSGGYTF.

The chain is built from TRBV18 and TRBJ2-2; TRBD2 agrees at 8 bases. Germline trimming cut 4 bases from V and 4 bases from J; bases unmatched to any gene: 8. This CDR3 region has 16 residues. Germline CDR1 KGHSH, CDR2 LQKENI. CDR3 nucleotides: TGTGCCAGCTCACTAGCGGGAAGACCTGGCACCGGGGAGCTGTTTTTT. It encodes CASSLAGRPGTGELFF. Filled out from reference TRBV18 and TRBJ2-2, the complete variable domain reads NAGVMQNPRHLVRRRGQEARLRCSPMKGHSHVYWYRQLPEEGLKFMVYLQKENIIDESGMPKERFSAEFPKEGPSILRIQQVVRGDSAAYFCASSLAGRPGTGELFFGEGSRLTVL.

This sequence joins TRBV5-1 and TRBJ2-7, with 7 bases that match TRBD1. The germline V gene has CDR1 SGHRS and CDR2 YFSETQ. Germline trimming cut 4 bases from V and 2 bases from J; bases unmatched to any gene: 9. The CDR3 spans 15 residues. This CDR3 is CASSLSTGDAYEQYF. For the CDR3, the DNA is TGCGCCAGCAGCCTTAGTACAGGGGACGCCTACGAGCAGTACTTC. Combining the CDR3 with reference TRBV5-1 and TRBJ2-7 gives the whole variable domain KAGVTQTPRYLIKTRGQQVTLSCSPISGHRSVSWYQQTPGQGLQFLFEYFSETQRNKGNFPGRFSGRQFSNSRSEMNVSTLELGDSALYLCASSLSTGDAYEQYFGPGTRLTVT.

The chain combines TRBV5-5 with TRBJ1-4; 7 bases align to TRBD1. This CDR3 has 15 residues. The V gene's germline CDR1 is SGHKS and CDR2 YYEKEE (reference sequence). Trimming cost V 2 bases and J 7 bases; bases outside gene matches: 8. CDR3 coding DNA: TGTGCCAGCAGCTTCCCGACAGGGCTTCGTGAAAAACTGTTTTTT. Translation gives CASSFPTGLREKLFF.

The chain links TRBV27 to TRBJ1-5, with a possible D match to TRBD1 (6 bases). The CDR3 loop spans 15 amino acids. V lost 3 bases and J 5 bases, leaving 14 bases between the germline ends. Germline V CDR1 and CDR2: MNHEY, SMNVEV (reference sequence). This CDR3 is CASSLSRQAYQPQHF. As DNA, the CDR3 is TGTGCCAGCAGTTTGAGCCGACAGGCTTATCAGCCCCAGCATTTT.

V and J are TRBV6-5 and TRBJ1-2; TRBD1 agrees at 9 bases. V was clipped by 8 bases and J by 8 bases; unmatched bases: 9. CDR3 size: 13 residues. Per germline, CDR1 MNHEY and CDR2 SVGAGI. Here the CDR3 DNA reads TGTGCCAGCGGCCGGGACAGGGATTCCGGCTACACCTTC. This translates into CASGRDRDSGYTF.

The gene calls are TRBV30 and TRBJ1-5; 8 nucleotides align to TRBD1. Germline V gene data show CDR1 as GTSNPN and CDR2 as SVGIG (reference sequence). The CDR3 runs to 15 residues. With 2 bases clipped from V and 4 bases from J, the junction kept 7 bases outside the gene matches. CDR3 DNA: TGTGCCTGGAGTAGAGACAGGGGAGAGAATCAGCCCCAGCATTTT. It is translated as CAWSRDRGENQPQHF.

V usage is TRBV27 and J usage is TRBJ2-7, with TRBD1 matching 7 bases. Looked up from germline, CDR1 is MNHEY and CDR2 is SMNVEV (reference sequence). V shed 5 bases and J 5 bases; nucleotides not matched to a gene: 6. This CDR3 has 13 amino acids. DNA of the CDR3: TGTGCCAGCAGTCCCGTGACAGGGAACGAGCAGTACTTC. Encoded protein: CASSPVTGNEQYF.

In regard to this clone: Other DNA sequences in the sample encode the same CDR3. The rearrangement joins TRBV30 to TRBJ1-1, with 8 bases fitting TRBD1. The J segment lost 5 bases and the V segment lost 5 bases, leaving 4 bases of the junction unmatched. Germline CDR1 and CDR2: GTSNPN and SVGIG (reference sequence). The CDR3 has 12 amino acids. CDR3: CAWGQGGTEAFF. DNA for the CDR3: TGTGCCTGGGGACAGGGTGGAACTGAAGCTTTCTTT.

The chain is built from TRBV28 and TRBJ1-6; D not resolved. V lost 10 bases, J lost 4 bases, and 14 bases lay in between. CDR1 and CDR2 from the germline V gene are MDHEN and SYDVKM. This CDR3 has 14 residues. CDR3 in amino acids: CATLRFEYNSPLHF. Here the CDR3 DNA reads TGTGCCACACTCAGATTTGAGTATAATTCACCCCTCCACTTT.

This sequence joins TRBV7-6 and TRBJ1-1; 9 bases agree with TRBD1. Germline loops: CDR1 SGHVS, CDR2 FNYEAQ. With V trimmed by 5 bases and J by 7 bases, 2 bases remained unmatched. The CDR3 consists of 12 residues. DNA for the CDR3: TGTGCCAGCAGCCAGACAGGGGGTGAAGCTTTCTTT. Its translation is CASSQTGGEAFF.

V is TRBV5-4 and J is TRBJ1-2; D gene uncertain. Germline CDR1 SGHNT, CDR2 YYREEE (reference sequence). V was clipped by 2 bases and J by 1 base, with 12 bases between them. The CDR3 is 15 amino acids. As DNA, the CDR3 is TGTGCCAGCAGCTTTGACGTCGCGGATAACTATGGCTACACCTTC. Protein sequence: CASSFDVADNYGYTF. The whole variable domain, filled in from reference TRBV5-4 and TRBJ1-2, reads ETGVTQSPTHLIKTRGQQVTLRCSSQSGHNTVSWYQQALGQGPQFIFQYYREEENGRGNFPPRFSGLQFPNYSSELNVNALELDDSALYLCASSFDVADNYGYTFGSGTRLTVV.

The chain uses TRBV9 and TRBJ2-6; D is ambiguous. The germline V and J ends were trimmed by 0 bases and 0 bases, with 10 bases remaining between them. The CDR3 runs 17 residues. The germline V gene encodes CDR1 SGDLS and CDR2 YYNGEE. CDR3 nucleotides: TGTGCCAGCAGCGTAGGGGCAGGCAGCTCTGGGGCCAACGTCCTGACTTTC. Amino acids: CASSVGAGSSGANVLTF.

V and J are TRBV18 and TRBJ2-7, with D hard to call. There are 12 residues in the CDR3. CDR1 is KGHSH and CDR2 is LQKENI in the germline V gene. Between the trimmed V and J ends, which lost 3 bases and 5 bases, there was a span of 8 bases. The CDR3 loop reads CASSPQENEQYF. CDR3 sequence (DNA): TGTGCCAGCTCACCTCAGGAGAACGAGCAGTACTTC.

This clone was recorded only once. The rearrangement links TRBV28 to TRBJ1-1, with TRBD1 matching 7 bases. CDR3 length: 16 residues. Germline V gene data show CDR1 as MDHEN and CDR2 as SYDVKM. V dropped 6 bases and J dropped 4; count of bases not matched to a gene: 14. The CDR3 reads CASRLVQGGASTEAFF. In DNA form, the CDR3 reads TGTGCCAGCAGACTTGTTCAAGGGGGCGCGAGCACTGAAGCTTTCTTT.

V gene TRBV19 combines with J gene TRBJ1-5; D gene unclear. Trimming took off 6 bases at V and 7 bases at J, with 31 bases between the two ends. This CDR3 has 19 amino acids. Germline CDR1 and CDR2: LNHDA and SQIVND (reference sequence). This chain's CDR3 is CASSTPPYFSSGLRQPQHF. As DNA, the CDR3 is TGTGCCAGTAGCACTCCCCCTTACTTTTCTTCAGGTCTTCGGCAGCCCCAGCATTTT.

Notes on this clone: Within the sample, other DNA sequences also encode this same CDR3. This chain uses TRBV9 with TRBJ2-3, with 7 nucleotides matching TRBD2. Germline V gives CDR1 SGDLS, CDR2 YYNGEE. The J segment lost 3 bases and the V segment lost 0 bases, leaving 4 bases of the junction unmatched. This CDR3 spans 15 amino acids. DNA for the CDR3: TGTGCCAGCAGCGTAGTTGGCGGGGGTACAGATACGCAGTATTTT. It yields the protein CASSVVGGGTDTQYF.

The CDR3 nucleotides are TGTGCCAGCAGCGACAGCGGGTCTAGCACAGATACGCAGTATTTT. Amino acids: CASSDSGSSTDTQYF. J is TRBJ2-3 and V is TRBV9, with a weak D call TRBD2 (6 bases). Germline CDR1 SGDLS, CDR2 YYNGEE. CDR3 length: 15 amino acids. V was trimmed by 3 bases and J by 0 bases, leaving 11 bases between them.

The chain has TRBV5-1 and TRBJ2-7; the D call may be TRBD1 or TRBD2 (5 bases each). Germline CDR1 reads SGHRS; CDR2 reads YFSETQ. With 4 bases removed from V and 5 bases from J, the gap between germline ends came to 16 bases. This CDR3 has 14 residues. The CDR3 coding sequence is TGCGCCAGCAGCGTGGGTGTGGGGCGGGACGAGCAGTACTTC. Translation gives CASSVGVGRDEQYF.

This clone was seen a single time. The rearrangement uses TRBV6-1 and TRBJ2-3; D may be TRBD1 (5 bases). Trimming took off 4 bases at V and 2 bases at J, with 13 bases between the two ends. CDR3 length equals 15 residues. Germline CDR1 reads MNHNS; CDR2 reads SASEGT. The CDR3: CASSVGQIFTDTQYF. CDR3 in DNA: TGTGCCAGCAGTGTGGGGCAAATTTTCACAGATACGCAGTATTTT.

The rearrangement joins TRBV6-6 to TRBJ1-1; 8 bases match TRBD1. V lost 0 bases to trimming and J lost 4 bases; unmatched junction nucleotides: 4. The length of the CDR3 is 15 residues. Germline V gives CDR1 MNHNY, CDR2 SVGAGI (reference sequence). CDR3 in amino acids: CASSYSSGGGTEAFF. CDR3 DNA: TGTGCCAGCAGTTACTCATCAGGGGGCGGCACTGAAGCTTTCTTT.

CDR3 sequence reads: CASRERGLGYGYTF. The CDR3 coding sequence is TGTGCCAGCAGGGAGCGCGGGCTAGGCTATGGCTACACCTTC. This chain links TRBV21-1 with TRBJ1-2. TRBV21-1 is a listed pseudogene. The CDR3 is 14 amino acids.

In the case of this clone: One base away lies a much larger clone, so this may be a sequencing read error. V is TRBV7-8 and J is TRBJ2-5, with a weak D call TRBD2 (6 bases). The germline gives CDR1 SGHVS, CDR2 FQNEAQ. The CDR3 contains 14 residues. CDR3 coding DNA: TGCGCCAGCAGCTTAGGAACGGATTCGGGGGAGCAGTACTTC. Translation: CASSLGTDSGEQYF. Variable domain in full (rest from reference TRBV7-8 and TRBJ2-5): GAGVSQSPRYKVAKRGQDVALRCDPISGHVSLFWYQQALGQGPEFLTYFQNEAQLDKSGLPSDRFFAERPEGSVSTLKIQRTQQEDSAVYLCASSLGTDSGEQYFGPGTRLLVL.

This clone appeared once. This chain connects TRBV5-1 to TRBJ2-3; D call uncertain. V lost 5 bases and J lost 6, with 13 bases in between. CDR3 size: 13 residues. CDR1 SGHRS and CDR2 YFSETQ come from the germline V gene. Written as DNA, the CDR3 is TGCGCCAGCAGAAGAGACCCAACGGATACGCAGTATTTT. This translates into CASRRDPTDTQYF.

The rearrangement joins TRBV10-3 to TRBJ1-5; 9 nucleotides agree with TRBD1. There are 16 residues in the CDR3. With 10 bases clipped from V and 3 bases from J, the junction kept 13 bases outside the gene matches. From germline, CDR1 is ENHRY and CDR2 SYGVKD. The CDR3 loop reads CATGTGRHGINQPQHF. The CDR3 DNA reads TGTGCCACCGGGACAGGGAGACATGGGATCAATCAGCCCCAGCATTTT.

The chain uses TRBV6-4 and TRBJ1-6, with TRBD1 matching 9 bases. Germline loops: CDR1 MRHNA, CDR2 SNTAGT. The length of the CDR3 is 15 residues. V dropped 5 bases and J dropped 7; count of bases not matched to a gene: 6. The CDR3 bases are TGTGCCAGCAGTTCCGAGGGACAGGGAAATTCACCCCTCCACTTT. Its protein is CASSSEGQGNSPLHF.

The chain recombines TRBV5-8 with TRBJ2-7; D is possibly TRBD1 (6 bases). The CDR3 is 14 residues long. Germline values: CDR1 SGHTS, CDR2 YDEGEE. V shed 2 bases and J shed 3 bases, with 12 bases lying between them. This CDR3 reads CASSLQGRSYEQYF. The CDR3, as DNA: TGTGCCAGCAGCTTACAGGGACGGAGCTACGAGCAGTACTTC.